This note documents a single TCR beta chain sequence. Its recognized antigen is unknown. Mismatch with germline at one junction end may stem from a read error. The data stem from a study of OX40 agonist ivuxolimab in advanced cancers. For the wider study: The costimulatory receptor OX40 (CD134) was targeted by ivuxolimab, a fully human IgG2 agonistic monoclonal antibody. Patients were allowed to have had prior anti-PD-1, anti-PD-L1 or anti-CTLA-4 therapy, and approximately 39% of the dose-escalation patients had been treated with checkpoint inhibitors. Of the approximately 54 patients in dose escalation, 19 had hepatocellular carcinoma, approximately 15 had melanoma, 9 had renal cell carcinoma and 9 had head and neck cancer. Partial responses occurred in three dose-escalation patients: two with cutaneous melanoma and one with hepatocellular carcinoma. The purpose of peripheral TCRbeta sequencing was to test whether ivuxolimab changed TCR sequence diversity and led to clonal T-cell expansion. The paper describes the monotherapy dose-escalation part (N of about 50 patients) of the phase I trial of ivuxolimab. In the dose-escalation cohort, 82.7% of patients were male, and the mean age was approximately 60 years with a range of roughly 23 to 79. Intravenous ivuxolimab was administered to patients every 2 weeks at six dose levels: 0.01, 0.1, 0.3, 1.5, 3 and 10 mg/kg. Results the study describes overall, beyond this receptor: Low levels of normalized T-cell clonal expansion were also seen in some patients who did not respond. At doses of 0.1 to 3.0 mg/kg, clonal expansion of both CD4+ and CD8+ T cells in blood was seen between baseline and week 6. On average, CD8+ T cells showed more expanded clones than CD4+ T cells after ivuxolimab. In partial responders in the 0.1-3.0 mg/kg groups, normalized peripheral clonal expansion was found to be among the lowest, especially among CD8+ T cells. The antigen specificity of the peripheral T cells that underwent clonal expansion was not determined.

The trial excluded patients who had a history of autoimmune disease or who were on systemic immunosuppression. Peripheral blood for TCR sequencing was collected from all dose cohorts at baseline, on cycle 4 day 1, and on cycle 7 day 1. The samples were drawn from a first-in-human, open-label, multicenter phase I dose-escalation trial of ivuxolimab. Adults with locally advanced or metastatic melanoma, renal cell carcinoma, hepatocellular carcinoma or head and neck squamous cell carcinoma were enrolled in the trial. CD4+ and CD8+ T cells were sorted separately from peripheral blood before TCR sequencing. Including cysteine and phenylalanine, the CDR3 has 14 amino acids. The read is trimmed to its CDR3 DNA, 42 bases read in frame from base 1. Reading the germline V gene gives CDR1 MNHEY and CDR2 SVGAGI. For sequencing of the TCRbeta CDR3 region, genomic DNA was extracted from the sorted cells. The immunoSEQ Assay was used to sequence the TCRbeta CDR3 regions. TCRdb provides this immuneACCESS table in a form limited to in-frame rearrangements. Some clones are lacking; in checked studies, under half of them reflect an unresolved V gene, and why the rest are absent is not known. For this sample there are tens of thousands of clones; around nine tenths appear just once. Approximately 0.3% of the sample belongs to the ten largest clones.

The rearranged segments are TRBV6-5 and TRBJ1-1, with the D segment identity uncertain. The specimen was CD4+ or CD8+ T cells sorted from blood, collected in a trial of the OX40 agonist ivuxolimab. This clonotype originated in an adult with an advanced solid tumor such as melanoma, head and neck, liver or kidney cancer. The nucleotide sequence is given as TGTGCCAGCCGTTATACTAGTCCGAACACTGAAGCTTTCTTT. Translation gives CASRYTSPNTEAFF.